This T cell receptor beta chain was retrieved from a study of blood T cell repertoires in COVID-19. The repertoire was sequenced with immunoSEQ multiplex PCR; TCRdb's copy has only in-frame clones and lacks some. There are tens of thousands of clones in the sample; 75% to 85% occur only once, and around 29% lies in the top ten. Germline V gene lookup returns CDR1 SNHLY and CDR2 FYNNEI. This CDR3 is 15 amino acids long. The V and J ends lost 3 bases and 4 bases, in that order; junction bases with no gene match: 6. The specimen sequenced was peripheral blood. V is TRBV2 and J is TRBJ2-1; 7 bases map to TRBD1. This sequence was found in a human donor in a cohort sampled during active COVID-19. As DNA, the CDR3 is TGTGCCAGCAGTGAGTCGGGGACAGTTTACAATGAGCAGTTCTTC. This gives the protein CASSESGTVYNEQFF.